This is a list of T cell receptor beta chains from one sample in a study of blood T cell repertoires in COVID-19. The table came from immunoSEQ multiplex PCR; TCRdb's copy has only in-frame clones and leaves some out. The sample has about 320,000 clones, about 82% seen once. Sequencing was done on a sample of peripheral blood. These receptors were obtained from a human donor in a cohort sampled during active COVID-19. Both conserved end residues are part of each CDR3. D genes are given only for firm matches. Where a row states a size, it is once, few, many or the class of an expanded clone; other rows omit it.

j_call clone_size d_call v_call cdr3_nt cdr3_aa
TRBJ2-7 - - TRBV5-1 TGCGCCAGCAGCGAAACGGGACATGCCTACGAGCAGTACTTC CASSETGHAYEQYF
TRBJ2-7 - - TRBV11-2 TGTGCCAGCAGCCTCCCCTCCTACGAGCAGTACTTC CASSLPSYEQYF
TRBJ2-1 - - TRBV5-1 TGCGCCAGTTGGGAGCGTGGAAGTCGGCAGTTCTTC CASWERGSRQFF
TRBJ2-5 - TRBD1 TRBV24-1 TGTGCCACCAGTGATCCGACGGGACAGGGGGGGACCCAGTACTTC CATSDPTGQGGTQYF
TRBJ2-7 - TRBD1 TRBV6-5 TGTGCCAGCAGTTACTCGGGACAGGGTTCCTACGAGCAGTACTTC CASSYSGQGSYEQYF
TRBJ1-6 - - TRBV10-2 TGCGCCAGCACCCGTTACGGGGGGCCAACCGATTCACCCCTCCACTTT CASTRYGGPTDSPLHF
TRBJ1-1 once - TRBV13 TGTGCCAGCAGTACCGGGACAATGAACACTGAAGCTTTCTTT CASSTGTMNTEAFF
TRBJ1-1 - - TRBV10-1 TGCGCCAGCAGTAAGGACAGCCTCACTGAAGCTTTCTTT CASSKDSLTEAFF
TRBJ1-5 - - TRBV20-1 TGCAGTGCTAGTAGGGACATGACAGGTCTTTGGCAGCCCCAGCATTTT CSASRDMTGLWQPQHF
TRBJ1-3 - - TRBV18 TGTGCCAGCTCAGGGAGTCCTACTGGAAACACCATATATTTT CASSGSPTGNTIYF
TRBJ2-1 once TRBD2 TRBV7-8 TGTGCCAGCAGCTTAGGAAGCGGGGGGTCCTACAATGAGCAGTTCTTC CASSLGSGGSYNEQFF
TRBJ1-2 - TRBD1 TRBV30 TGTGCCTGGATCTTTGATGTCATGGGGACAGGGGGTTTTGGCTACACCTTC CAWIFDVMGTGGFGYTF
TRBJ2-7 once - TRBV10-3 TGTGCCATCAGTGAGCGGGGTGGCAACTACGAGCAGTACTTC CAISERGGNYEQYF
TRBJ2-2 - - TRBV6-4 TGTGCCAGCAGTTGGAGGCCGTACACCGGGGAGCTGTTTTTT CASSWRPYTGELFF
TRBJ1-2 - - TRBV5-6 TGTGCCAGCAGCCCAAACTTCAACTATGGCTACACCTTC CASSPNFNYGYTF
TRBJ2-7 - - TRBV24-1 TGTGCCACCAGTGGCTACAGCAACACGGACGAGCAGTACTTC CATSGYSNTDEQYF
TRBJ1-1 - TRBD1 TRBV6-5 TGTGCCAGCACTAAGGACAGGGGATACGGCACTGAAGCTTTCTTT CASTKDRGYGTEAFF
TRBJ1-4 - - TRBV5-1 TGCGCCAGCAGCTTGCTGGCCGTAACTAATGAAAAACTGTTTTTT CASSLLAVTNEKLFF
TRBJ1-5 - - TRBV5-5 TGTGCCAGCTCCTTGGTACAGTTACAGCCCCAGCATTTT CASSLVQLQPQHF
TRBJ2-3 - - TRBV27 TGTGCCAGCAGTTGGACATACACAGATACGCAGTATTTT CASSWTYTDTQYF
TRBJ1-4 few TRBD1 TRBV5-1 TGCGCCAGCACCCGGCAGGGGGATGAAAAACTGTTTTTT CASTRQGDEKLFF
TRBJ1-2 - TRBD1 TRBV9 TGTGCCAGCAGCTCGTGGACAGGGACAACCTATGGCTACACCTTC CASSSWTGTTYGYTF
TRBJ2-2 - - TRBV7-3 TGTGCCAGCAGCTTAAGCGTCTCCGGGGAGCTGTTTTTT CASSLSVSGELFF
TRBJ1-1 few TRBD1 TRBV20-1 TGCAGTGCTAGGGGACAGGTTGAAGCTTTCTTT CSARGQVEAFF
TRBJ1-1 - TRBD1 TRBV29-1 TGCAGCGTCGGGACAGGGGTCCCTGAAGCTTTCTTT CSVGTGVPEAFF
TRBJ2-2 - - TRBV11-2 TGTGCCAGCAGCTTAGAAAGTCCGAGGACCGGGGAGCTGTTTTTT CASSLESPRTGELFF
TRBJ1-2 - - TRBV4-1 TGCGCCAGCAGCCAAGCTATGGGGGCCTATGGCTACACCTTC CASSQAMGAYGYTF
TRBJ1-2 - TRBD1 TRBV24-1 TGTGCCACCAGTGATTACTCAGGGGGCGCAGGCTACACCTTC CATSDYSGGAGYTF
TRBJ1-4 - - TRBV5-1 TGCGCCAGCAGCCTTCCGGGAGCTAATGAAAAACTGTTTTTT CASSLPGANEKLFF
TRBJ2-3 - TRBD2 TRBV9 TGTGCCAGCAGCGTGTCTAGCGGGGGAAGAGATACGCAGTATTTT CASSVSSGGRDTQYF
TRBJ2-7 once TRBD1 TRBV7-8 TGTGCCAGCAGCTTTCGGAGGGACAGGGCCCACGAGCAGTACTTC CASSFRRDRAHEQYF
TRBJ2-3 - TRBD1 TRBV30 TGTGCCTGGAGGACTGGACAGGGCCAATTTGAAGATACGCAGTATTTT CAWRTGQGQFEDTQYF
TRBJ1-1 few TRBD1 TRBV5-1 TGCGCCAGCAGCTTGGTGGGGACAGCGACTGAAGCTTTCTTT CASSLVGTATEAFF
TRBJ2-7 - TRBD2 TRBV28 TGTGCCAGCGGTAGCGGGGACTCCTACGAGCAGTACTTC CASGSGDSYEQYF
TRBJ1-6 few - TRBV12-3/TRBV12-4 TGTGCCAGCAGTTTCGATAATTCACCCCTCCACTTT CASSFDNSPLHF
TRBJ2-3 - - TRBV27 TGTGCCAGCAGTTTAAAACAGGGATCGCAGTATTTT CASSLKQGSQYF
TRBJ1-5 - - TRBV15 TGTGCCACGAGGGAGGGGCTTGAAGGGAATCAGCCCCAGCATTTT CATREGLEGNQPQHF
TRBJ2-4 - TRBD1 TRBV3-1/TRBV3-2 TGTGCCAGCGTCTCGGACAGGGCCATTCAGTACTTC CASVSDRAIQYF
TRBJ1-1 - - TRBV6-5 TGTGCCAGCAGACGACCAGGGGCCGGGAACACTGAAGCTTTCTTT CASRRPGAGNTEAFF
TRBJ1-5 - - TRBV30 TGTGCCTGGAGTGGGGGGGGTCAGCCCCAGCATTTT CAWSGGGQPQHF
TRBJ2-1 - TRBD2 TRBV3-1/TRBV3-2 TGTGCCAGCATGAGCGGGGGGGGTTTCTACAATGAGCAGTTCTTC CASMSGGGFYNEQFF
TRBJ2-1 - TRBD1 TRBV7-6 TGTGCCAGCAGCTCGTGCTCCGGACAGGGGGACAATGAGCAGTTCTTC CASSSCSGQGDNEQFF
TRBJ2-3 - TRBD2 TRBV3-1/TRBV3-2 TGTGCCAGCAGCCGTAAGACTAGCGGGGGGACTAGCACAGATACGCAGTATTTT CASSRKTSGGTSTDTQYF
TRBJ1-1 - - TRBV18 TGTGCCAGCTCACCACAAGTTCGGGGGAGTGGCCCTGAAGCTTTCTTT CASSPQVRGSGPEAFF
TRBJ2-1 - TRBD2 TRBV3-1/TRBV3-2 TGTGCCAGCAGCCAAGGGCTAGCGGGAGGCAATGAGCAGTTCTTC CASSQGLAGGNEQFF
TRBJ1-2 - TRBD1 TRBV6-1 TGTGCCAGCAGTGAATGGACAGGGGTTGGCTACACCTTC CASSEWTGVGYTF
TRBJ2-1 - - TRBV12-3/TRBV12-4 TGTGCCAGCAGAGCCTACTACAATGAGCAGTTCTTC CASRAYYNEQFF
TRBJ2-1 - - TRBV15 TGTGCCACCAGCAGAGACACTAACAATGAGCAGTTCTTC CATSRDTNNEQFF